This is a list of T cell receptor beta chains from one sample in a study of T cell repertoires in cytomegalovirus infection. Their cognate antigens are unknown. TCRdb redid the calling of the reads with MiXCR, one entry per CDR3 protein. Among roughly 110,000 distinct CDR3 sequences, around 9.1% were seen once, and the ten largest hold 30% to 40%. Sample: PBMCs, sequenced either directly or after in vitro stimulation (not recorded which). These receptors were collected from a human donor in good health (CMV status not recorded). Some clones in this sample may be carry-over from other donors' samples. The CDR3 runs from the conserved cysteine through the conserved F or W. The order of the fields is J gene, clone size, V gene, D gene, CDR3 protein, CDR3 DNA. The D gene is left open where the match is weak. Some rows have no size entry. The others give once, few or many, or a class for an expanded clone.

>TRBJ1-1|few|TRBV18|NA
CASSPRRGEAFF
TGTGCCAGCTCACCAAGGAGGGGTGAAGCTTTCTTT
>TRBJ1-1|few|TRBV5-4|NA
CASSPTENTEAFF
TGTGCCAGCAGCCCGACTGAGAACACTGAAGCTTTCTTT
>TRBJ1-1|few|TRBV7-2|TRBD1
CASSPRQGDGNTEAFF
TGTGCCAGCAGCCCAAGACAGGGGGATGGGAACACTGAAGCTTTCTTT
>TRBJ2-3|NA|TRBV7-6|TRBD2
CASGELAGDTQYF
TGTGCCAGCGGGGAACTAGCGGGAGATACGCAGTATTTT
>TRBJ1-1|NA|TRBV10-3|NA
CAISESTGVNTKAFF
TGTGCCATCAGTGAGTCGACAGGCGTTAACACTAAAGCTTTCTTT
>TRBJ2-4|once|TRBV12-3/TRBV12-4|TRBD1
CASRDRVAIQYF
TGTGCCAGCAGGGACAGGGTTGCCATTCAGTACTTC
>TRBJ1-2|few|TRBV6-2/TRBV6-3|NA
CASSYMGAGYGYTF
TGTGCCAGCAGTTATATGGGGGCCGGCTATGGCTACACCTTC
>TRBJ1-2|few|TRBV7-6|NA
CASSRGQSWDGYTF
TGTGCCAGCAGCAGAGGACAGTCTTGGGATGGCTACACCTTC
>TRBJ2-1|many|TRBV7-2|TRBD2
CASSLRLATVLYEQFF
TGTGCCAGCAGCCTCAGACTAGCGACAGTATTATATGAGCAGTTCTTC
>TRBJ1-2|many|TRBV12-5|NA
CASGSLTGQTLNYGYTF
TGTGCTAGTGGTTCACTAACCGGACAGACCTTAAACTATGGCTACACCTTC
>TRBJ1-4|few|TRBV18|NA
CASSPLSGNEKLFF
TGTGCCAGCTCACCACTCTCCGGGAATGAAAAACTGTTTTTT
>TRBJ1-1|few|TRBV7-2|NA
CASSLVGGARTEAFF
TGTGCCAGCAGCTTAGTGGGGGGGGCGAGAACTGAAGCTTTCTTT
>TRBJ2-6|NA|TRBV3-1|NA
CASSQVGAGANVLTF
TGTGCCAGCAGCCAAGTTGGGGCTGGGGCCAACGTCCTGACTTTC
>TRBJ1-2|few|TRBV19|TRBD1
CASSIMGQGFNYGYTF
TGTGCCAGTAGTATTATGGGACAGGGGTTTAACTATGGCTACACCTTC
>TRBJ1-2|few|TRBV7-8|NA
CASSPRKGFATYGYTF
TGTGCCAGCAGCCCCCGAAAAGGTTTTGCTACCTATGGCTACACCTTC
>TRBJ1-1|few|TRBV24-1|NA
CATSDSTTEAFF
TGTGCCACCAGTGATTCAACCACTGAAGCTTTCTTT
>TRBJ1-1|NA|TRBV7-2|NA
CASSSGVFEAFF
TGTGCCAGCAGCTCGGGCGTGTTTGAAGCTTTCTTT
>TRBJ2-1|many|TRBV3-1|TRBD2
CASSQEQLADNEQFF
TGTGCCAGCAGCCAAGAACAACTAGCGGACAATGAGCAGTTCTTC
>TRBJ2-3|many|TRBV7-6|NA
CASSQRASTDTQYF
TGTGCCAGCTCCCAGCGGGCCAGCACAGATACGCAGTATTTT
>TRBJ2-1|many|TRBV18|NA
CASSLRRDADEQFF
TGTGCCAGCTCCTTAAGGCGCGACGCCGATGAGCAGTTCTTC
>TRBJ2-1|many|TRBV2|TRBD2
CASSEGLLAGVEQFF
TGTGCCAGCAGTGAAGGTCTATTAGCGGGAGTTGAGCAGTTCTTC
>TRBJ2-2|few|TRBV6-5|NA
CASSYGLNTGELFF
TGTGCCAGCAGTTACGGGTTAAACACCGGGGAGCTGTTTTTT
>TRBJ2-7|NA|TRBV7-8|NA
CASSLEYEQYF
TGTGCCAGCAGCTTAGAGTACGAGCAGTACTTC
>TRBJ1-4|NA|TRBV20-1|TRBD1
CSASPTDRLEKLFF
TGCAGTGCTAGCCCCACGGACAGGCTTGAAAAACTGTTTTTT
>TRBJ1-4|many|TRBV4-3|NA
CASSQARDYGEKLFF
TGCGCCAGCAGCCAAGCGAGGGACTATGGGGAAAAACTGTTTTTT
>TRBJ2-1|medium-sized|TRBV7-9|TRBD2
CASSLRTSGNEQFF
TGTGCCAGCAGCTTACGGACTAGCGGAAATGAGCAGTTCTTC
>TRBJ2-1|many|TRBV2|NA
CASSVGTLRLDEQFF
TGTGCCAGCAGTGTCGGGACCCTCCGCCTCGATGAGCAGTTCTTC
>TRBJ2-2|many|TRBV7-2|TRBD1
CASSLMGQGNTGELFF
TGTGCCAGCAGCCTTATGGGACAGGGGAACACCGGGGAGCTGTTTTTT
>TRBJ2-5|NA|TRBV11-2|TRBD2
CASSPQTSGSSWETQYF
TGTGCCAGCAGCCCACAGACTAGCGGGAGTTCGTGGGAGACCCAGTACTTC
>TRBJ2-1|many|TRBV19|TRBD2
CASSIGLAGDGEQFF
TGTGCCAGTAGTATTGGACTAGCGGGAGACGGTGAGCAGTTCTTC
>TRBJ2-3|many|TRBV12-3/TRBV12-4|NA
CASSFAAGKTDTQYF
TGTGCCAGCAGTTTTGCGGCTGGGAAGACAGATACGCAGTATTTT
>TRBJ2-6|NA|TRBV18|NA
CASSPMAPGANVLTF
TGTGCCAGCTCACCAATGGCTCCTGGGGCCAACGTCCTGACTTTC
>TRBJ2-7|few|TRBV7-7|NA
CASSAQPHYEQYF
TGTGCCAGCAGCGCCCAACCCCACTACGAGCAGTACTTC
>TRBJ1-4|few|TRBV4-3|NA
CASSQDREKLFF
TGCGCCAGCAGCCAAGATCGTGAAAAACTGTTTTTT
>TRBJ1-1|few|TRBV24-1|NA
CATSRSGTEAFF
TGTGCCACCAGCCGCAGTGGTACTGAAGCTTTCTTT
>TRBJ2-5|many|TRBV12-3/TRBV12-4|NA
CASSLSPTQYF
TGTGCCAGCAGTTTATCCCCTACCCAGTACTTC
>TRBJ2-7|NA|TRBV7-8|NA
CASSPRDRQHYEQYF
TGTGCCAGCAGCCCGCGGGACAGACAACACTACGAGCAGTACTTC